Each of the 21 T cell receptor beta chains below was sequenced from the same sample in a study of regulatory T cells in long-lasting Graves disease. The TCR beta library used iRepertoire HTBI primers with Arm-PCR amplification of CDR3. MiXCR, applied by TCRdb to the multiplex PCR reads, yields one record per CDR3 protein. The sample carries 400,000 to 500,000 distinct CDR3 sequences, under 25% recorded once. Time point: persistent/refractory GD, antithyroid drugs over 5 years with positive TRAb. Preparation of the TCR library used RNA extracted from PBMCs. Sequencing was performed on peripheral blood mononuclear cells (PBMCs), taken when the disease was refractory, from a patient treated with antithyroid drugs. The receptor set was obtained from a female donor with Graves disease.

This chain uses TRBV30 with TRBJ1-1, with 8 bases matching TRBD1. From germline, CDR1 is GTSNPN and CDR2 SVGIG (reference sequence). This CDR3 has 12 residues. The V gene end was trimmed by 7 bases and the J gene end by 5 bases; junction bases not matched to a gene: 6. The CDR3: CALDRGFTEAFF. The CDR3, as DNA: TGTGCCTTAGACAGGGGATTTACTGAAGCTTTCTTT.

In this sample, this clonotype turned up many times. The V gene is TRBV2, the J gene TRBJ2-5, with D perhaps TRBD1 or TRBD2 (5 bases each). V was pared by 2 bases and J by 5 bases, with 15 bases between. Germline CDR1 reads SNHLY; CDR2 reads FYNNEI. The CDR3 length is 15 residues. This CDR3 is CASSESPRDGETQYF. The CDR3 DNA reads as TGTGCCAGCAGTGAATCCCCGAGGGACGGCGAGACCCAGTACTTC.

V gene TRBV20-1 combines with J gene TRBJ2-5; possibly TRBD2 for D (5 bases). V was cut by 3 bases and J by 2 bases, with 16 bases left in between. The V gene's germline CDR1 is DFQATT and CDR2 SNEGSKA (reference sequence). The CDR3 extends over 15 amino acids. This chain's CDR3 is CSASRGYSGQETQYF. DNA for the CDR3: TGCAGTGCTAGCCGAGGGTATAGTGGGCAAGAGACCCAGTACTTC.

V is TRBV7-2 and J is TRBJ2-7; TRBD2 is a possible D gene (5 bases). Germline CDR1 reads SGHTA; CDR2 reads FQGNSA. The CDR3 spans 16 residues. With 2 bases removed from V and 2 bases from J, the gap between germline ends came to 16 bases. The CDR3 loop is CASSLSVGEIPYEQYF. In DNA, the CDR3 is TGTGCCAGCAGCTTATCGGTCGGGGAGATACCCTACGAGCAGTACTTC.

This clonotype has more than one count but fewer than ten. The J gene is TRBJ2-7, the V gene TRBV4-1; 11 nucleotides agree with TRBD2. The trim removed 2 bases at V and 1 base at J, leaving 4 bases unmatched. Germline V gene sequence: CDR1 MGHRA, CDR2 YSYEKL. This CDR3 contains 16 residues. CDR3 residues: CASSQTGTSGSYEQYF. CDR3 DNA: TGCGCCAGCAGCCAAACAGGGACTAGCGGATCCTACGAGCAGTACTTC.

This clonotype was detected many times. The chain combines TRBV28 with TRBJ1-4; 8 positions match TRBD1. V lost 5 bases and J lost 7; bases outside the gene matches: 6. The CDR3 consists of 14 residues. The germline gives CDR1 MDHEN, CDR2 SYDVKM. The CDR3 region is CASSLRTGSEKLFF. The CDR3 region has the DNA TGTGCCAGCAGTCTTAGGACAGGGAGTGAAAAACTGTTTTTT.

This clonotype was observed at least ten times. The chain joins TRBV28 to TRBJ2-5; 11 positions match TRBD2. Germline loops: CDR1 MDHEN, CDR2 SYDVKM. Losses at the gene ends were 5 bases for V and 4 bases for J; bases not matched to a gene: 12. This CDR3 is built from 17 residues. The CDR3 nucleotides read TGTGCCAGCAGTCCGGATAAGCGACTAGCGGGAACAGAGACCCAGTACTTC. Its translation: CASSPDKRLAGTETQYF.

There are many counts of this clonotype. The chain joins TRBV28 to TRBJ1-5, with D unclear. The V gene's germline CDR1 is MDHEN and CDR2 SYDVKM. The CDR3 covers 14 residues. The germline V and J ends were trimmed by 1 base and 4 bases, with 8 bases remaining between them. The CDR3: CASSLSQENQPQHF. The CDR3 DNA reads TGTGCCAGCAGTTTATCCCAGGAGAATCAGCCCCAGCATTTT. The variable domain in full, completed from reference TRBV28 and TRBJ1-5, reads DVKVTQSSRYLVKRTGEKVFLECVQDMDHENMFWYRQDPGLGLRLIYFSYDVKMKEKGDIPEGYSVSREKKERFSLILESASTNQTSMYLCASSLSQENQPQHFGDGTRLSIL.

The table lists this clonotype with many counts. The chain couples TRBV19 to TRBJ2-5; TRBD2 agrees at 11 bases. The CDR3 is made up of 18 amino acids. Germline V lookup: CDR1 LNHDA, CDR2 SQIVND (reference sequence). With V trimmed by 1 base and J by 2 bases, 9 bases remained unmatched. The CDR3 coding sequence is TGTGCCAGTAGTATAGGGCTAGCGGGAGGACCTCTTCAAGAGACCCAGTACTTC. Translation: CASSIGLAGGPLQETQYF.

V usage is TRBV11-2 and J usage is TRBJ2-5; TRBD1 matches at 7 bases. Losses at the gene ends were 5 bases for V and 1 base for J; bases not matched to a gene: 4. The CDR3 sequence is 14 residues long. Germline V gene lookup returns CDR1 SGHAT and CDR2 FQNNGV. The CDR3 loop is CASSPGQPQETQYF. Here the CDR3 DNA reads TGTGCCAGCAGCCCGGGACAGCCCCAAGAGACCCAGTACTTC.

This clonotype was detected only a few times. The J gene is TRBJ2-7, the V gene TRBV7-9; 7 bases are a match to TRBD2. The junction had 9 bases not matched to a gene; V was cut back by 4 bases and J by 3 bases. In germline, CDR1 is SEHNR, CDR2 FQNEAQ (reference sequence). This CDR3 contains 15 residues. CDR3 DNA: TGTGCCAGCAGCTCCCTCAGAGGCGGGAGCTACGAGCAGTACTTC. Translating it yields CASSSLRGGSYEQYF.

Concerning this clonotype: This is likely a read error, given that the CDR3 carries no conserved phenylalanine or tryptophan at its end. The CDR3 DNA reads as TGTGCCAGCAGTGAACAGGCAGGGGCCTACGAGCAGTACCTC. Translation gives CASSEQAGAYEQYL. The chain has TRBV2 and TRBJ2-7, with a tentative D call TRBD1 (6 bases). Per the germline V gene, CDR1 is SNHLY and CDR2 is FYNNEI. Trimming shortened V by 2 bases and J by 2 bases, and 10 bases separated the two germline ends. This CDR3 has 14 residues.

The chain links TRBV20-1 to TRBJ2-1; D is unclear. The CDR3 has 10 amino acids. Deletions cut 6 bases from V and 7 bases from J, with 7 bases between. Germline V gene data show CDR1 as DFQATT and CDR2 as SNEGSKA (reference sequence). The CDR3 DNA is TGCAGTGCGTGGGGAAATGAGCAGTTCTTC. Translation: CSAWGNEQFF.

This clonotype was picked up many times. The chain is built from TRBV28 and TRBJ2-5; TRBD2 agrees at 8 bases. Losses at the gene ends were 6 bases for V and 5 bases for J; bases not matched to a gene: 11. Germline V gene data show CDR1 as MDHEN and CDR2 as SYDVKM. The CDR3 extends over 15 amino acids. CDR3 amino acids: CASSPAGGFLETQYF. The DNA of the CDR3 is TGTGCCAGCAGCCCGGCGGGGGGCTTTTTGGAGACCCAGTACTTC.

This clonotype showed up just once. The chain carries TRBV2 and TRBJ2-3; 9 bases agree with TRBD2. CDR1 SNHLY and CDR2 FYNNEI come from the germline V gene. J was trimmed by 1 base and V by 7 bases; bases with no gene match: 6. This CDR3 comprises 15 residues. The chain's CDR3 is CASTISGRGTDTQYF. The CDR3 nucleotides read TGTGCCAGCACTATTAGCGGGAGAGGCACAGATACGCAGTATTTT.

This clonotype showed up just a few times. CDR3 sequence: CASSVEEGGLGTGELFF. The CDR3 DNA reads as TGTGCCAGCAGCGTAGAGGAGGGGGGGCTCGGCACCGGGGAGCTGTTTTTT. The V call is TRBV9, the J call TRBJ2-2, with D perhaps matching TRBD2 (7 bases). The CDR3 contains 17 residues. Germline V gene sequence: CDR1 SGDLS, CDR2 YYNGEE. V lost 0 bases and J 4 bases, leaving 16 bases between the germline ends. Based on the CDR3 plus reference TRBV9 and TRBJ2-2, the full variable domain is DSGVTQTPKHLITATGQRVTLRCSPRSGDLSVYWYQQSLDQGLQFLIQYYNGEERAKGNILERFSAQQFPDLHSELNLSSLELGDSALYFCASSVEEGGLGTGELFFGEGSRLTVL.

This clonotype was detected ten times or more. This chain uses TRBV28 with TRBJ2-5, with D maybe TRBD2 (6 bases). The CDR3 sequence is 14 residues long. Per germline, CDR1 MDHEN and CDR2 SYDVKM. V lost 3 bases and J lost 2, with 10 bases in between. The DNA of the CDR3 is TGTGCCAGCAGTTTGGCAGGGAGGCAAGAGACCCAGTACTTC. Amino acid sequence: CASSLAGRQETQYF.

The rearrangement links TRBV6-1 to TRBJ1-2; TRBD1 might be the D (6 bases). V lost 7 bases and J 0 bases, leaving 18 bases between the germline ends. Germline V gene lookup returns CDR1 MNHNS and CDR2 SASEGT. The CDR3 runs 16 residues. The CDR3 protein is CASTGQPQLTNYGYTF. The CDR3 bases are TGTGCCAGCACCGGACAGCCACAGCTAACTAACTATGGCTACACCTTC.

V gene TRBV11-2 combines with J gene TRBJ2-7, with TRBD1 matching 10 bases. Germline V gene sequence: CDR1 SGHAT, CDR2 FQNNGV. The V segment lost 5 bases and the J segment 4 bases; nucleotides outside the gene matches: 2. The length of the CDR3 is 13 residues. CDR3 sequence reads: CASSKGQGYEQYF. CDR3 DNA sequence: TGTGCCAGCAGCAAGGGACAGGGGTACGAGCAGTACTTC.

The rearrangement joins TRBV7-2 to TRBJ1-3; perhaps TRBD1 as D (6 bases). The CDR3 sequence is 16 residues long. The germline CDR1 and CDR2 sequences are SGHTA and FQGNSA. Deletions cut 6 bases from V and 2 bases from J, with 17 bases between. CDR3 in amino acids: CASRPQTGITGNTIYF. CDR3 sequence (DNA): TGTGCCAGCAGACCCCAAACAGGGATCACTGGAAACACCATATATTTT.

For this clonotype: This likely comes from a read error, as the CDR3 has no conserved phenylalanine or tryptophan at its end. The V gene is TRBV2, the J gene TRBJ1-5, with 7 bases matching TRBD1. The CDR3 consists of 13 residues. V was pared by 8 bases and J by 7 bases, with 8 bases of the junction left unmatched. Germline V CDR1 and CDR2: SNHLY, FYNNEI. Here the CDR3 DNA reads TGTGCCAGCCTTCGACAGGGAGGGCAGCCCCAGCATTCT. Translation: CASLRQGGQPQHS.